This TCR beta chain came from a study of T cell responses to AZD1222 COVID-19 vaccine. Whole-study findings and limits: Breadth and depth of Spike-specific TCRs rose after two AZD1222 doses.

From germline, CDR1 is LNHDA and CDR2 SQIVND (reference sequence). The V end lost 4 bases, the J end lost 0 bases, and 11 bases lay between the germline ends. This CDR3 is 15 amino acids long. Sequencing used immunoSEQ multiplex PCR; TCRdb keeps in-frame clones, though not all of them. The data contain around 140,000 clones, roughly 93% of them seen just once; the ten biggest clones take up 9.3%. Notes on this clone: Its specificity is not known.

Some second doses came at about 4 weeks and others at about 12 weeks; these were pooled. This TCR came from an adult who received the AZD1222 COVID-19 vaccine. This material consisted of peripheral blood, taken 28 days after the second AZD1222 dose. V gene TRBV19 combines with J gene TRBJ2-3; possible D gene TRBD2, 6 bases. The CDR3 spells CASSRRAGSTDTQYF. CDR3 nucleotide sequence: TGTGCCAGTAGTAGACGGGCGGGGAGCACAGATACGCAGTATTTT.